Each of the 25 T cell receptor beta chains below was sequenced from the same sample in a study of CD8+ T cells in alopecia areata. Described treatment: oral pan-JAK inhibitor, 5-10 mg twice daily. Sequencing relied on a cDNA template that was reverse transcribed from extracted RNA. Generated by immunoSEQ multiplex PCR, the TCRdb table keeps only in-frame clones and is missing some. Of just over 150,000 clones in the sample, roughly 65% were seen once. Sequenced here: CD4+ T cells sorted from blood, sampled at week 4, from a patient treated with tofacitinib. The receptors here all came from a human donor with alopecia areata.

This chain links TRBV5-1 with TRBJ1-1; 8 bases are a match to TRBD1. The V segment lost 2 bases and the J segment 1 base; nucleotides outside the gene matches: 4. The CDR3 length is 15 residues. CDR1 SGHRS and CDR2 YFSETQ come from the germline V gene. CDR3 protein: CASSFLTGANTEAFF. DNA for the CDR3: TGCGCCAGCAGCTTCCTGACAGGGGCGAACACTGAAGCTTTCTTT. The full variable domain, with the rest looked up from reference TRBV5-1 and TRBJ1-1, is KAGVTQTPRYLIKTRGQQVTLSCSPISGHRSVSWYQQTPGQGLQFLFEYFSETQRNKGNFPGRFSGRQFSNSRSEMNVSTLELGDSALYLCASSFLTGANTEAFFGQGTRLTVV.

This clone was seen just once. The chain is built from TRBV7-3 and TRBJ2-4; D is unresolved. The CDR3 is made up of 13 amino acids. The V and J ends lost 3 bases and 8 bases respectively, with 11 bases between them. Germline V gene sequence: CDR1 SGHTA, CDR2 FQGTGA. The CDR3 sequence: CASSLTMMDIQYF. The CDR3 DNA is TGTGCCAGCAGCTTGACCATGATGGACATTCAGTACTTC.

The rearrangement uses TRBV5-1 and TRBJ2-5; D unresolved. Germline lookup yields CDR1 SGHRS and CDR2 YFSETQ. V was pared by 0 bases and J by 5 bases, with 8 bases between. The CDR3 has 13 amino acids. The CDR3 region has the DNA TGCGCCAGCAGCTTGGCAGGTTTCGAGACCCAGTACTTC. Translated, it gives CASSLAGFETQYF.

The chain couples TRBV30 to TRBJ2-5, with TRBD2 matching over 9 bases. CDR3 length: 14 amino acids. Germline trimming cut 0 bases from V and 4 bases from J; bases unmatched to any gene: 3. In germline, CDR1 is GTSNPN, CDR2 SVGIG (reference sequence). The CDR3 here is CAWSVQAGGETQYF. The CDR3 nucleotides read TGTGCCTGGAGTGTCCAAGCGGGGGGAGAGACCCAGTACTTC.

This clone has more than one count but fewer than ten. J is TRBJ1-3 and V is TRBV29-1; D gene unclear. CDR3 length equals 12 residues. The germline CDR1 and CDR2 sequences are SQVTM and ANQGSEA. V shed 4 bases and J shed 3 bases, with 7 bases lying between them. DNA for the CDR3: TGCAGCGTTGGGGAAGGTGGAAACACCATATATTTT. Translating gives CSVGEGGNTIYF.

This rearrangement joins TRBV30 to TRBJ2-1, with TRBD2 identical over 12 bases. The CDR3 is made up of 14 amino acids. The junction had 0 bases not matched to a gene; V was cut back by 2 bases and J by 4 bases. Germline lookup yields CDR1 GTSNPN and CDR2 SVGIG (reference sequence). The CDR3 loop is CAWSTSGGYNEQFF. DNA for the CDR3: TGTGCCTGGAGTACTAGCGGGGGGTACAATGAGCAGTTCTTC.

This rearrangement joins TRBV10-3 to TRBJ2-3; TRBD1 matches 8 bases. The V gene end was trimmed by 2 bases and the J gene end by 3 bases; junction bases not matched to a gene: 1. The CDR3 has 14 amino acids. CDR1 ENHRY and CDR2 SYGVKD come from the germline V gene. The CDR3 region has the DNA TGTGCCATCAGTGAGCGACAGGGGACAGATACGCAGTATTTT. This gives the protein CAISERQGTDTQYF.

Only one count was recorded for this clone. The chain has TRBV10-3 and TRBJ1-1, with a possible D match to TRBD1 (6 bases). This CDR3 has 13 residues. Trimming left V 3 bases short and J 7 bases short, with 12 bases between. CDR1 and CDR2 (germline): ENHRY, SYGVKD. Written as DNA, the CDR3 is TGTGCCATCAGTGACCCATACAGGGATGAAGCTTTCTTT. Protein product: CAISDPYRDEAFF.

The chain has TRBV6-1 and TRBJ1-5; the D gene is possibly TRBD1 (5 bases). The ends were cut back, 0 bases at V and 4 bases at J, with 10 bases in the middle. The CDR3 runs 15 residues. The germline CDR1 and CDR2 sequences are MNHNS and SASEGT. The CDR3 reads CASSEAQGSNQPQHF. CDR3 nucleotide sequence: TGTGCCAGCAGTGAAGCCCAGGGTTCTAATCAGCCCCAGCATTTT.

Details on this clone: Other DNA sequences in the sample encode the same CDR3. The chain has TRBV29-1 and TRBJ2-3, with D hard to call. From germline, CDR1 is SQVTM and CDR2 ANQGSEA. V was shortened by 8 bases and J by 3 bases, with 6 bases between the two germline ends. CDR3 length equals 10 residues. The CDR3 here is CSTNTDTQYF. DNA for the CDR3: TGCAGCACCAATACAGATACGCAGTATTTT.

The CDR3 is CASSLGAGEYNSPLHF. The CDR3 bases are TGTGCCAGCAGCTTGGGGGCAGGGGAATATAATTCACCCCTCCACTTT. The chain employs TRBV5-4 and TRBJ1-6, with D possibly TRBD1 on 6 matching bases. Germline CDR1 SGHNT, CDR2 YYREEE (reference sequence). V was trimmed by 0 bases and J by 4 bases, leaving 11 bases between them. The CDR3 is 16 residues long.

The J gene is TRBJ1-2, the V gene TRBV29-1; 7 bases agree with TRBD1. From germline, CDR1 is SQVTM and CDR2 ANQGSEA. The CDR3 length is 13 residues. J gave up 7 bases and V 0 bases, and 5 bases lay outside the gene matches. The CDR3 loop is CSVEEQGRSGYTF. In DNA, the CDR3 is TGCAGCGTTGAAGAACAGGGGAGAAGTGGCTACACCTTC. The whole variable domain, remainder taken from reference TRBV29-1 and TRBJ1-2, is SAVISQKPSRDICQRGTSLTIQCQVDSQVTMMFWYRQQPGQSLTLIATANQGSEATYESGFVIDKFPISRPNLTFSTLTVSNMSPEDSSIYLCSVEEQGRSGYTFGSGTRLTVV.

This clone was seen only a few times. This chain joins TRBV30 and TRBJ1-1; 8 bases fit TRBD1. V was clipped by 2 bases and J by 10 bases; unmatched bases: 9. The CDR3 is 13 amino acids. Per the germline V gene, CDR1 is GTSNPN and CDR2 is SVGIG (reference sequence). CDR3 DNA sequence: TGTGCCTGGAGTCCAACTACCGGGACAGGAGCTTTCTTT. This codes for CAWSPTTGTGAFF.

The CDR3 spells CAWADGSQPQHF. The DNA of the CDR3 is TGTGCCTGGGCCGATGGGAGCCAGCCCCAGCATTTT. The chain recombines TRBV30 with TRBJ1-5; D call uncertain. There are 12 residues in the CDR3. Trimming cost V 5 bases and J 7 bases, with 12 bases left between them. CDR1 and CDR2 (germline): GTSNPN, SVGIG (reference sequence).

V and J are TRBV29-1 and TRBJ2-5, with unresolved D. The CDR3 has 10 amino acids. The V end was cut by 3 bases, the J end by 5 bases, with 4 bases between. Germline V gives CDR1 SQVTM, CDR2 ANQGSEA. CDR3: CSVEVETQYF. The CDR3 DNA follows: TGCAGCGTTGAGGTGGAGACCCAGTACTTC.

The rearrangement joins TRBV20-1 to TRBJ2-5, with D unclear. The CDR3 contains 11 residues. Germline lookup yields CDR1 DFQATT and CDR2 SNEGSKA (reference sequence). V was pared by 7 bases and J by 2 bases, with 8 bases between. The CDR3, as DNA: TGCAGTGTGGACGGACAAGAGACCCAGTACTTC. It translates to CSVDGQETQYF.

In this sample, this clone turned up a few times. The chain carries TRBV29-1 and TRBJ1-2, with TRBD1 as a possible D gene (5 bases). V was trimmed by 8 bases and J by 6 bases, leaving 16 bases between them. The CDR3 contains 12 residues. In germline, CDR1 is SQVTM, CDR2 ANQGSEA. CDR3 protein: CSLREGRNGYTF. CDR3 sequence (DNA): TGCAGCCTCCGCGAGGGGAGGAATGGCTACACCTTC.

The chain combines TRBV29-1 with TRBJ2-3; 8 nucleotides align to TRBD2. Trimming took 7 bases from V and 4 from J; bases not matched to a gene: 1. Germline assignment: CDR1 SQVTM and CDR2 ANQGSEA. This CDR3 comprises 11 residues. For the CDR3, the DNA is TGCAGCGCGGGGGGGGCAGATACGCAGTATTTT. Its protein is CSAGGADTQYF.

The gene calls are TRBV30 and TRBJ2-6, with D perhaps TRBD1 or TRBD2 (5 bases each). From germline, CDR1 is GTSNPN and CDR2 SVGIG (reference sequence). V was trimmed by 3 bases and J by 4 bases, leaving 13 bases between them. The CDR3 runs to 15 residues. The CDR3 nucleotides read TGTGCCTGGAGAGTACGGGGCGCGGGGGCCAACGTCCTGACTTTC. It translates to CAWRVRGAGANVLTF.

V usage is TRBV4-3 and J usage is TRBJ2-7; 8 positions match TRBD1. Germline V CDR1 and CDR2: LGHNA, YSLEER. With 1 base clipped from V and 7 bases from J, the junction kept 15 bases outside the gene matches. CDR3 length: 17 amino acids. The CDR3 nucleotides read TGCGCCAGCAGCCAAGTACATACCGGGCAGGGGGCGGGAGAGCAGTACTTC. Residues: CASSQVHTGQGAGEQYF.

The chain has TRBV10-3 and TRBJ2-7; 7 nucleotides agree with TRBD1. Per the germline V gene, CDR1 is ENHRY and CDR2 is SYGVKD. J was trimmed by 5 bases and V by 6 bases; bases with no gene match: 4. The length of the CDR3 is 12 residues. The CDR3 sequence is CAISQGDHEQYF. The CDR3 nucleotides read TGTGCCATCAGCCAGGGGGACCACGAGCAGTACTTC.

As for this clone: At the DNA level, this CDR3 is encoded by other sequences in the same sample as well. The J gene is TRBJ2-5, the V gene TRBV29-1; 8 bases agree with TRBD2. V was clipped by 5 bases and J by 5 bases; unmatched bases: 4. Germline CDR1 SQVTM, CDR2 ANQGSEA. The CDR3 is 12 amino acids. The CDR3 nucleotides read TGCAGCGTTCGAACGGGGGGGGAGACCCAGTACTTC. Translation gives CSVRTGGETQYF.

This rearrangement joins TRBV2 to TRBJ2-5, with 7 nucleotides matching TRBD1. Trimming took 5 bases from V and 0 from J; bases not matched to a gene: 3. The CDR3 covers 14 residues. Germline V gives CDR1 SNHLY, CDR2 FYNNEI. The CDR3: CASSQGQYQETQYF. The CDR3 region has the DNA TGTGCCAGCAGTCAGGGACAGTACCAAGAGACCCAGTACTTC. The variable domain in full, with the rest retrieved from reference TRBV2 and TRBJ2-5, is EPEVTQTPSHQVTQMGQEVILRCVPISNHLYFYWYRQILGQKVEFLVSFYNNEISEKSEIFDDQFSVERPDGSNFTLKIRSTKLEDSAMYFCASSQGQYQETQYFGPGTRLLVL.

The genes are TRBV30 and TRBJ2-7; D might be TRBD2 (5 bases). This CDR3 comprises 15 residues. CDR1 GTSNPN and CDR2 SVGIG come from the germline V gene (reference sequence). V was clipped by 3 bases and J by 6 bases, with 21 bases between them. CDR3 sequence reads: CAWREATARVGEQYF. The CDR3 DNA reads as TGTGCCTGGAGGGAGGCAACAGCCCGGGTCGGCGAGCAGTACTTC.

This clone appeared a single time. This chain uses TRBV4-3 with TRBJ2-2; D is possibly TRBD1 or TRBD2 (5 bases each). The germline V gene has CDR1 LGHNA and CDR2 YSLEER. Between the trimmed V and J ends, which lost 4 bases and 6 bases, there was a span of 15 bases. The CDR3 consists of 15 residues. CDR3 DNA sequence: TGCGCCAGCAGCCGCATCGGGGCAGGGCCCGGGGAGCTGTTTTTT. It encodes CASSRIGAGPGELFF.